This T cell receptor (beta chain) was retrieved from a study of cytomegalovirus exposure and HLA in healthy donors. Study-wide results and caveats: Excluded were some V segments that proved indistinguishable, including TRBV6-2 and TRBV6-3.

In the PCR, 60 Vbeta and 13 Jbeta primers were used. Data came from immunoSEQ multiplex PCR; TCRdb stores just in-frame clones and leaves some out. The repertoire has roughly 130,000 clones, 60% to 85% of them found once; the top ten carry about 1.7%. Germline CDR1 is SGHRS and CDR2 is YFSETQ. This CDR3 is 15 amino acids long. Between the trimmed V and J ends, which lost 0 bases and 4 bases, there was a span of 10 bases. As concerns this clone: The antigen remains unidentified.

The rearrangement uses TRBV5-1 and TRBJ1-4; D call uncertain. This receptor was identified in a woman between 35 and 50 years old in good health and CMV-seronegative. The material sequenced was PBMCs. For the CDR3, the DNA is TGCGCCAGCAGCTTGGAGAGCTACGATAATGAAAAACTGTTTTTT. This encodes CASSLESYDNEKLFF.